Below are 9 T cell receptor beta chains sequenced from a single sample in a study of blood T cell repertoires in COVID-19 (dated by TCRdb to the early 2020s). Library creation used the immunoSEQ multiplex PCR assay. In TCRdb, the immuneACCESS table is reduced to in-frame sequences with V and J assigned. These tables do not hold every clone; where another copy was compared, an unresolved V gene accounts for under half, and the others remain unexplained. Present in this sample are about 110,000 clones, 75% to 90% of which were seen just once. Approximately 4.5% of the sample goes to the ten largest clones. Sample: peripheral blood. These receptors all come from a woman aged 50 to 60 with acute or convalescent COVID-19.

The chain links TRBV7-9 to TRBJ1-4, with 7 bases fitting TRBD1. With 5 bases clipped from V and 0 bases from J, the junction kept 0 bases outside the gene matches. From germline, CDR1 is SEHNR and CDR2 FQNEAQ (reference sequence). The CDR3 sequence is 14 residues long. The CDR3 DNA reads as TGTGCCAGCAGCGGGACAGCAACTAATGAAAAACTGTTTTTT. This gives the protein CASSGTATNEKLFF.

This sequence joins TRBV4-1 and TRBJ1-4, with D possibly being TRBD1 (5 bases). The V and J ends lost 6 bases and 10 bases respectively, with 18 bases between them. The CDR3 has 14 residues. Germline loops: CDR1 MGHRA, CDR2 YSYEKL. In DNA, the CDR3 is TGCGCCAGCAGTCTTTCCGGGGGGGAGGTAAAACTGTTTTTT. Protein product: CASSLSGGEVKLFF.

The gene calls are TRBV5-6 and TRBJ2-2; 7 bases are a match to TRBD1. Trimming at V came to 2 bases and at J to 0 bases, leaving 4 bases not matched to a gene. From germline, CDR1 is SGHDT and CDR2 YYEEEE. The CDR3 contains 16 residues. The CDR3 DNA reads as TGTGCCAGCAGCTTCTCCGACAGGGCGAACACCGGGGAGCTGTTTTTT. Its protein product is CASSFSDRANTGELFF.

The chain couples TRBV7-3 to TRBJ2-3, with unresolved D. V was cut by 2 bases and J by 0 bases, with 12 bases left in between. CDR1 and CDR2 from the germline V gene are SGHTA and FQGTGA. This CDR3 is built from 16 residues. The CDR3 spells CASSLRAGPSTDTQYF. CDR3 nucleotides: TGTGCCAGCAGCTTACGTGCAGGTCCTAGCACAGATACGCAGTATTTT.

On this clone itself: The junction does not match germline at one end; this may be a read error. The chain has TRBV5-4 and TRBJ1-4, with 12 nucleotides matching TRBD1. Germline V CDR1 and CDR2: SGHNT, YYREEE (reference sequence). There are 14 residues in the CDR3. DNA of the CDR3: TGTGCCAGCAGTTTGGGACAGGGGGCCGAGAAACTGTTTTTT. As protein: CASSLGQGAEKLFF. The full variable domain, in which reference TRBV5-4 and TRBJ1-4 provide the parts outside the CDR3, is ETGVTQSPTHLIKTRGQQVTLRCSSQSGHNTVSWYQQALGQGPQFIFQYYREEENGRGNFPPRFSGLQFPNYSSELNVNALELDDSALYLCASSLGQGAEKLFFGSGTQLSVL.

The genes are TRBV9 and TRBJ2-2; 10 bases map to TRBD1. Germline CDR1 and CDR2: SGDLS and YYNGEE. V lost 0 bases to trimming and J lost 4 bases; unmatched junction nucleotides: 3. The CDR3 is 16 amino acids. In DNA form, the CDR3 reads TGTGCCAGCAGCGTAGGACAGGGGGCTTCCACCGGGGAGCTGTTTTTT. Translating gives CASSVGQGASTGELFF.

There are many counts of this clone. The rearrangement joins TRBV29-1 to TRBJ2-7, with D tentatively TRBD2 (5 bases). The CDR3 is 14 amino acids. Trimming stripped 1 base from V and 0 bases from J, with 10 bases between. Germline CDR1 and CDR2: SQVTM and ANQGSEA. CDR3 residues: CSVEAFRGSYEQYF. The CDR3 DNA reads TGCAGCGTTGAAGCTTTTCGGGGCTCCTACGAGCAGTACTTC.

The rearrangement uses TRBV28 and TRBJ1-3; no firm D call. CDR3 length equals 15 residues. Between the trimmed V and J ends, which lost 8 bases and 0 bases, there was a span of 14 bases. The germline gives CDR1 MDHEN, CDR2 SYDVKM. CDR3 DNA sequence: TGTGCCAGCGCAGGAGGGATAAGCTCTGGAAACACCATATATTTT. Translation: CASAGGISSGNTIYF. Full variable domain (remainder filled in from reference TRBV28 and TRBJ1-3): DVKVTQSSRYLVKRTGEKVFLECVQDMDHENMFWYRQDPGLGLRLIYFSYDVKMKEKGDIPEGYSVSREKKERFSLILESASTNQTSMYLCASAGGISSGNTIYFGEGSWLTVV.

The V call is TRBV28, the J call TRBJ1-1, with D unclear. Germline V gene sequence: CDR1 MDHEN, CDR2 SYDVKM. This CDR3 region has 13 residues. The V gene lost 4 bases and the J gene lost 0 bases, with 6 bases spanning the gap. CDR3 in amino acids: CASSSPMNTEAFF. DNA for the CDR3: TGTGCCAGCAGTTCCCCCATGAACACTGAAGCTTTCTTT.